Listed here are 13 T cell receptor beta chains from one sample, sequenced in a study of prognosis after radiotherapy for stage I lung cancer. Amplification of TCR beta CDR3 from genomic DNA used two-round multiplex PCR. First-round PCR, the initial amplification, used primers specific to each TRBV and TRBJ gene. TCRdb re-derived calls from the multiplex PCR reads in MiXCR, one entry per CDR3 protein. The sample yields approximately 22,000 distinct CDR3 sequences, roughly 45% seen once. The starting material was PBMCs, obtained before or after stereotactic body radiation therapy (not recorded which). These TCRs come from a donor of 50 years or more with non-small cell lung cancer.

In its sample, this clonotype was seen many times. The rearrangement links TRBV12-5 to TRBJ2-1, with 7 bases that match TRBD2. The CDR3 is 16 residues long. V shed 3 bases, J shed 3 bases, and the junction held 8 bases outside the gene matches. Germline V CDR1 and CDR2: LGHNT, FRNRAP. For the CDR3, the DNA is TGTGCTAGTGGTTTCTCTGCTAGCGGACACTACAATGAGCAGTTCTTC. Its protein product is CASGFSASGHYNEQFF.

V and J are TRBV19 and TRBJ2-1; D is ambiguous. V lost 3 bases and J 8 bases, leaving 11 bases between the germline ends. The germline V gene encodes CDR1 LNHDA and CDR2 SQIVND (reference sequence). This CDR3 has 13 residues. CDR3 sequence: CASSIQVGDEQFF. As DNA, the CDR3 is TGTGCCAGTAGTATCCAAGTGGGTGATGAGCAGTTCTTC.

This clonotype was counted between two and nine times. A read error may explain this, as a much larger clone is one base away. The chain is built from TRBV7-8 and TRBJ1-2, with TRBD1 as a possible D gene (5 bases). Germline lookup yields CDR1 SGHVS and CDR2 FQNEAQ. The V end was cut by 6 bases, the J end by 0 bases, with 11 bases between. The CDR3 loop spans 14 amino acids. CDR3 in DNA: TGTGCCAGCAGTTGGGGCAGCACTAACTATGGCTACACCTTC. Protein product: CASSWGSTNYGYTF.

The rearrangement uses TRBV6-1 and TRBJ2-1; 7 bases align to TRBD2. The CDR3 loop spans 15 amino acids. Germline values: CDR1 MNHNS, CDR2 SASEGT. V lost 0 bases and J lost 1; bases outside the gene matches: 0. CDR3 amino acids: CASSEASGSYNEQFF. Written as DNA, the CDR3 is TGTGCCAGCAGTGAAGCTAGCGGGTCCTACAATGAGCAGTTCTTC.

This clonotype was detected many times. The chain couples TRBV20-1 to TRBJ1-5; 7 bases fit TRBD1. After removal of 0 bases from V and 6 bases from J, the junction contained 8 bases not matched to a gene. Germline values: CDR1 DFQATT, CDR2 SNEGSKA (reference sequence). This CDR3 region has 15 residues. This CDR3 is CSARDARGRGQPQHF. The CDR3 DNA sequence: TGCAGTGCTAGAGACGCAAGGGGGCGCGGTCAGCCCCAGCATTTT.

This clonotype has ten or more counts. The chain joins TRBV15 to TRBJ2-3, with D possibly matching TRBD1 (5 bases). This CDR3 has 15 residues. V gave up 2 bases and J gave up 3 bases, with 12 bases separating them. CDR1 and CDR2 from the germline V gene are LNHNV and YYDKDF (reference sequence). The CDR3 nucleotides are TGTGCCACCAGCAGAAACCGACAGAAAACAGATACGCAGTATTTT. Protein: CATSRNRQKTDTQYF.

This clonotype has at least ten counts. V and J are TRBV7-3 and TRBJ1-1, with TRBD1 identical over 10 bases. This CDR3 contains 13 residues. J lost 6 bases, V lost 3 bases, and 1 base had no gene match. Germline V gene data show CDR1 as SGHTA and CDR2 as FQGTGA. The CDR3 sequence: CASSFGTGAEAFF. The CDR3 DNA follows: TGTGCCAGCAGCTTTGGGACAGGGGCTGAAGCTTTCTTT.

Details on this clonotype: This likely comes from a read error, as the CDR3 has no conserved phenylalanine or tryptophan at its end. V is TRBV4-1 and J is TRBJ1-1; D remains unclear. CDR3 length: 13 residues. Per the germline V gene, CDR1 is MGHRA and CDR2 is YSYEKL. Trimming stripped 1 base from V and 2 bases from J, with 5 bases between. The DNA for the CDR3 is TGCGCCAGCAGCCAAGGGGGTAACACTGAAGCTTTCCTT. Residues: CASSQGGNTEAFL.

This clonotype was observed at least ten times. The chain recombines TRBV6-1 with TRBJ1-4; D possibly corresponds to TRBD1 (5 bases). V lost 8 bases to trimming and J lost 7 bases, with 11 bases between them. CDR3 size: 12 residues. Germline V gene sequence: CDR1 MNHNS, CDR2 SASEGT. The CDR3 DNA follows: TGTGCCAGCTCAGGGACGAGTGAAAAACTGTTTTTT. Encoded protein: CASSGTSEKLFF.

This clonotype has ten or more counts. J is TRBJ2-7 and V is TRBV12-3 or TRBV12-4; 8 positions match TRBD2. This CDR3 spans 15 amino acids. The V gene end was trimmed by 7 bases and the J gene end by 2 bases; junction bases not matched to a gene: 10. For the CDR3, the DNA is TGTGCCAGCACCCTGATCACGGGAGGGACCTACGAGCAGTACTTC. Translating it yields CASTLITGGTYEQYF.

The chain uses TRBV12-3 or TRBV12-4 and TRBJ1-2; D is unclear. The germline V and J ends were trimmed by 3 bases and 8 bases, with 13 bases remaining between them. This CDR3 comprises 13 residues. CDR3 sequence (DNA): TGTGCCAGCAGTTTGCTCGCCCAGATGGGCTACACCTTC. Amino acids: CASSLLAQMGYTF.

This clonotype is medium-sized. This chain joins TRBV11-1 and TRBJ2-7; D is uncertain. Germline CDR1 reads SGHAT; CDR2 reads FQDESV (reference sequence). This CDR3 is 13 amino acids long. The V and J ends lost 2 bases and 3 bases respectively, with 8 bases between them. The CDR3 region has the DNA TGTGCCAGCAGCTTAAACAGTCTCTACGAGCAGTACTTC. Translated: CASSLNSLYEQYF.

CDR3 DNA: TGTGCCAGCAGTGAATCCGTCGGTCTGAAAGCTTTCTTT. This translates into CASSESVGLKAFF. This chain connects TRBV25-1 to TRBJ1-1; D is undetermined. Germline CDR1 reads MGHDK; CDR2 reads SYGVNS. The ends were cut back, 1 base at V and 9 bases at J, with 12 bases in the middle. CDR3 length equals 13 residues. Full variable domain (rest looked up from reference TRBV25-1 and TRBJ1-1): EADIYQTPRYLVIGTGKKITLECSQTMGHDKMYWYQQDPGMELHLIHYSYGVNSTEKGDLSSESTVSRIRTEHFPLTLESARPSHTSQYLCASSESVGLKAFFGQGTRLTVV.